The 28 T cell receptor beta chains below were found in one sample sequenced in a study of blood T cell repertoires in COVID-19. Profiled with immunoSEQ multiplex PCR; TCRdb holds only in-frame clones, not every one. The data show over 200,000 clones, over 75% seen once. Source material: PBMCs or T cells enriched from blood (not recorded which). The receptors come from a woman aged 25 to 39 who had been exposed to COVID-19.

The gene calls are TRBV29-1 and TRBJ2-2; perhaps TRBD2 as D (5 bases). Germline CDR1 SQVTM, CDR2 ANQGSEA. This CDR3 is built from 12 residues. V lost 4 bases, J lost 5 bases, and 8 bases lay in between. CDR3 bases: TGCAGCGTTGTTTCGGGGACCGGGGAGCTGTTTTTT. Its translation: CSVVSGTGELFF.

Only a few counts were recorded for this clone. The rearrangement links TRBV10-1 to TRBJ1-1; D remains unclear. Trimming left V 4 bases short and J 3 bases short, with 9 bases between. Germline V lookup: CDR1 WNHNN, CDR2 SYGVQD (reference sequence). This CDR3 comprises 13 residues. The CDR3: CASSVSRYTEAFF. In DNA, the CDR3 is TGCGCCAGCAGTGTCTCCAGGTACACTGAAGCTTTCTTT.

CDR3 sequence (DNA): TGCGCCAGCAGCTTGGTCATCGGGAGGCCCTCCACAGATACGCAGTATTTT. Its protein is CASSLVIGRPSTDTQYF. The gene calls are TRBV5-1 and TRBJ2-3, with 7 bases identical to TRBD2. Per the germline V gene, CDR1 is SGHRS and CDR2 is YFSETQ. The CDR3 is 17 residues long. The ends lost 0 bases at V and 2 bases at J; junction bases unmatched: 9.

The chain employs TRBV12-3 or TRBV12-4 and TRBJ2-7; 7 bases agree with TRBD1. Germline trimming cut 4 bases from V and 6 bases from J; bases unmatched to any gene: 3. This CDR3 is built from 12 residues. The CDR3 region has the DNA TGTGCCAGCAGTTACGGGACAGCCGAGCAGTACTTC. It encodes CASSYGTAEQYF.

V and J are TRBV3-1 (or the pseudogene TRBV3-2) and TRBJ2-3, with D possibly TRBD2 on 6 matching bases. Per the germline V gene, CDR1 is LGHDT and CDR2 is YNNKEL (reference sequence). CDR3 length: 14 amino acids. The V end lost 4 bases, the J end lost 4 bases, and 12 bases lay between the germline ends. As DNA, the CDR3 is TGTGCCAGCAGCCTAGACCCTAGCGCAGATACGCAGTATTTT. This codes for CASSLDPSADTQYF.

The V gene is TRBV19, the J gene TRBJ1-2; 8 nucleotides match TRBD1. This CDR3 is built from 14 residues. The J segment lost 0 bases and the V segment lost 7 bases, leaving 4 bases of the junction unmatched. Germline-derived CDR1 and CDR2 are LNHDA and SQIVND (reference sequence). The CDR3, as DNA: TGTGCCAGTACCCAACAGGGGGCTAACTATGGCTACACCTTC. This sequence encodes CASTQQGANYGYTF.

The rearrangement joins TRBV27 to TRBJ1-6; 7 bases match TRBD1. Germline values: CDR1 MNHEY, CDR2 SMNVEV (reference sequence). The V gene end was trimmed by 2 bases and the J gene end by 6 bases; junction bases not matched to a gene: 10. CDR3 length equals 17 residues. CDR3 loop: CASSLRDRGLLNSPLHF. In nucleotides, the CDR3 is TGTGCCAGCAGTTTAAGGGACAGAGGGTTGCTTAATTCACCCCTCCACTTT.

This clone has only one observation. The chain recombines TRBV4-1 with TRBJ2-3; TRBD2 matches at 10 bases. The CDR3 spans 15 residues. Germline loops: CDR1 MGHRA, CDR2 YSYEKL. The J segment lost 6 bases and the V segment lost 5 bases, leaving 8 bases of the junction unmatched. CDR3 bases: TGCGCCAGCAGCAGCCTAGCGGGAGCTCTGGATACGCAGTATTTT. Translation gives CASSSLAGALDTQYF.

The genes are TRBV29-1 and TRBJ1-2; the match to TRBD1 covers 7 bases. Germline CDR1 SQVTM, CDR2 ANQGSEA. This CDR3 comprises 13 residues. J gave up 3 bases and V 3 bases, and 4 bases lay outside the gene matches. CDR3 sequence (DNA): TGCAGCGTTGATGGGCAGGGGGACTATGGCTACACCTTC. Amino acid sequence: CSVDGQGDYGYTF.

This clone was detected once. V is TRBV2 and J is TRBJ2-1; maybe TRBD2 (6 bases). Germline values: CDR1 SNHLY, CDR2 FYNNEI. CDR3 length equals 15 residues. V lost 5 bases and J lost 12, with 23 bases in between. CDR3 nucleotides: TGTGCCAGCAGTCGAAGAATTTTAGCGGAACATTGGCAGTTCTTC. It codes for CASSRRILAEHWQFF.

V gene TRBV5-1 combines with J gene TRBJ2-5, with no clear D. The CDR3 runs 14 residues. V lost 0 bases and J lost 4, with 10 bases in between. Per germline, CDR1 SGHRS and CDR2 YFSETQ. CDR3 coding DNA: TGCGCCAGCAGCTTGGAGATAACGAGAGAGACCCAGTACTTC. It is translated as CASSLEITRETQYF.

This clone was detected only a few times. This chain uses TRBV29-1 with TRBJ1-2; 8 bases fit TRBD1. The germline V gene has CDR1 SQVTM and CDR2 ANQGSEA. The CDR3 is made up of 12 amino acids. J was trimmed by 8 bases and V by 6 bases; bases with no gene match: 8. Here the CDR3 reads CSVVDREGGYTF. CDR3 coding DNA: TGCAGCGTGGTGGACAGGGAAGGCGGCTACACCTTC.

There are a few counts of this clone. V gene TRBV28 combines with J gene TRBJ2-7, with 10 nucleotides matching TRBD2. Germline CDR1 reads MDHEN; CDR2 reads SYDVKM. J gave up 2 bases and V 6 bases, and 7 bases lay outside the gene matches. This CDR3 comprises 15 residues. DNA of the CDR3: TGTGCCAGCAGGGAACCAGCGGGAGGGACCTACGAGCAGTACTTC. This translates into CASREPAGGTYEQYF.

This chain joins TRBV7-9 and TRBJ1-5; D is unresolved. CDR3 size: 14 residues. The V end lost 4 bases, the J end lost 4 bases, and 11 bases lay between the germline ends. Per the germline V gene, CDR1 is SEHNR and CDR2 is FQNEAQ (reference sequence). CDR3 region: CASSSEAGNQPQHF. As DNA, the CDR3 is TGTGCCAGCAGCTCCGAGGCGGGAAATCAGCCCCAGCATTTT.

The rearrangement uses TRBV5-1 and TRBJ2-1; TRBD2 might be the D (6 bases). From germline, CDR1 is SGHRS and CDR2 YFSETQ. The V end was cut by 0 bases, the J end by 6 bases, with 19 bases between. This CDR3 contains 17 residues. Here the CDR3 DNA reads TGCGCCAGCAGCTTGGGGACGCGGGACCCAATCTTCAATGAGCAGTTCTTC. The encoded protein is CASSLGTRDPIFNEQFF.

J is TRBJ2-1 and V is TRBV10-1; 11 nucleotides match TRBD2. The V gene end was trimmed by 3 bases and the J gene end by 3 bases; junction bases not matched to a gene: 10. CDR3 size: 18 residues. Germline CDR1 WNHNN, CDR2 SYGVQD (reference sequence). The DNA of the CDR3 is TGCGCCAGCAGTGACACCGGGGTAGCGGGAGGGAACTACAATGAGCAGTTCTTC. It codes for CASSDTGVAGGNYNEQFF.

This chain connects TRBV2 to TRBJ1-4; TRBD1 matches 7 bases. The CDR3 loop spans 17 amino acids. The germline V gene encodes CDR1 SNHLY and CDR2 FYNNEI. V lost 3 bases and J lost 8; bases outside the gene matches: 15. DNA of the CDR3: TGTGCCAGCAGTGAGATCGGCTGGCAGGGGGTAGGGGAAAAACTGTTTTTT. Translating it yields CASSEIGWQGVGEKLFF.

The chain couples TRBV18 to TRBJ2-7; no clear D. The CDR3 is made up of 15 amino acids. Trimming cost V 2 bases and J 0 bases, with 11 bases left between them. Germline V lookup: CDR1 KGHSH, CDR2 LQKENI. The CDR3 DNA reads as TGTGCCAGCTCACCAGTAGACTTCAGCTCCTACGAGCAGTACTTC. This encodes CASSPVDFSSYEQYF.

This clone was counted only a few times. This specimen includes other DNA sequences encoding the same CDR3. In DNA, the CDR3 is TGCGCCAGCAGCTCCATTAGCGGGTCGTCCTACAATGAGCAGTTCTTC. Protein product: CASSSISGSSYNEQFF. The chain uses TRBV5-1 and TRBJ2-1, with TRBD2 matching over 7 bases. Germline assignment: CDR1 SGHRS and CDR2 YFSETQ. This CDR3 comprises 16 residues. V lost 3 bases to trimming and J lost 1 base; unmatched junction nucleotides: 7.

J is TRBJ2-3 and V is TRBV5-1; 14 bases line up with TRBD2. The CDR3 extends over 18 amino acids. In germline, CDR1 is SGHRS, CDR2 YFSETQ. The trim removed 2 bases at V and 2 bases at J, leaving 7 bases unmatched. Here the CDR3 reads CASSLGLAGGLSTDTQYF. In DNA form, the CDR3 reads TGCGCCAGCAGCTTAGGACTAGCGGGAGGTCTATCCACAGATACGCAGTATTTT. The full variable domain, rest sourced from reference TRBV5-1 and TRBJ2-3, is KAGVTQTPRYLIKTRGQQVTLSCSPISGHRSVSWYQQTPGQGLQFLFEYFSETQRNKGNFPGRFSGRQFSNSRSEMNVSTLELGDSALYLCASSLGLAGGLSTDTQYFGPGTRLTVL.

This chain connects TRBV2 to TRBJ1-1, with 9 bases identical to TRBD1. Germline trimming cut 6 bases from V and 7 bases from J; bases unmatched to any gene: 12. CDR3 length equals 15 residues. From germline, CDR1 is SNHLY and CDR2 FYNNEI. The DNA for the CDR3 is TGTGCCAGCAGCCTCGAAAACACAGGGGGCCTTGAAGCTTTCTTT. Protein sequence: CASSLENTGGLEAFF.

The chain joins TRBV13 to TRBJ2-1; 8 bases agree with TRBD1. V was pared by 5 bases and J by 6 bases, with 9 bases of the junction left unmatched. This CDR3 is built from 15 residues. CDR1 and CDR2 from the germline V gene are PRHDT and FYEKMQ (reference sequence). The DNA of the CDR3 is TGTGCCAGCAGCCTCACTCGGACAGGGATCAATGAGCAGTTCTTC. Protein: CASSLTRTGINEQFF.

V usage is TRBV5-6 and J usage is TRBJ1-4; TRBD1 aligns across 8 bases. The CDR3 is made up of 16 amino acids. The germline V gene has CDR1 SGHDT and CDR2 YYEEEE. The V gene end was trimmed by 3 bases and the J gene end by 3 bases; junction bases not matched to a gene: 7. CDR3 loop: CASSWAPGQANEKLFF. For the CDR3, the DNA is TGTGCCAGCAGCTGGGCGCCGGGACAGGCTAATGAAAAACTGTTTTTT. The entire variable domain, with the rest obtained from reference TRBV5-6 and TRBJ1-4, is as follows: DAGVTQSPTHLIKTRGQQVTLRCSPKSGHDTVSWYQQALGQGPQFIFQYYEEEERQRGNFPDRFSGHQFPNYSSELNVNALLLGDSALYLCASSWAPGQANEKLFFGSGTQLSVL.

The chain employs TRBV25-1 and TRBJ1-6; 9 bases fit TRBD1. Germline V gives CDR1 MGHDK, CDR2 SYGVNS. The CDR3 consists of 16 residues. V was clipped by 3 bases and J by 7 bases; unmatched bases: 7. CDR3 sequence (DNA): TGTGCCAGCAGTGACTTCGGACAGGGGCAAAATTCACCCCTCCACTTT. Translated: CASSDFGQGQNSPLHF.

Worth noting for this clone: The same CDR3 is also encoded by other DNA sequences in this sample. V and J are TRBV9 and TRBJ1-1; TRBD1 aligns across 9 bases. The CDR3 is 14 residues long. The germline CDR1 and CDR2 sequences are SGDLS and YYNGEE. With V trimmed by 2 bases and J by 1 base, 0 bases remained unmatched. CDR3 bases: TGTGCCAGCAGCGTGGGACAGGGGAACACTGAAGCTTTCTTT. Amino acid sequence: CASSVGQGNTEAFF.

This clone was observed a handful of times. The V and J genes are TRBV5-1 and TRBJ1-1; D gene ambiguous. CDR3 length: 14 residues. V lost 0 bases and J lost 2, with 8 bases in between. Germline CDR1 SGHRS, CDR2 YFSETQ. The CDR3 region has the DNA TGCGCCAGCAGCTTGGTTGTAAGCAACACTGAAGCTTTCTTT. Amino acids: CASSLVVSNTEAFF. Combining the CDR3 with reference TRBV5-1 and TRBJ1-1 gives the whole variable domain KAGVTQTPRYLIKTRGQQVTLSCSPISGHRSVSWYQQTPGQGLQFLFEYFSETQRNKGNFPGRFSGRQFSNSRSEMNVSTLELGDSALYLCASSLVVSNTEAFFGQGTRLTVV.

CDR3 protein: CASSLGLGHGELFF. CDR3 in DNA: TGTGCCAGCAGCTTAGGACTAGGCCACGGGGAGCTGTTTTTT. V gene TRBV7-9 combines with J gene TRBJ2-2, with a weak D call TRBD2 (6 bases). Germline CDR1 is SEHNR and CDR2 is FQNEAQ (reference sequence). This CDR3 contains 14 residues. V was trimmed by 1 base and J by 7 bases, leaving 10 bases between them.

The CDR3 loop is CAISPRLAGYEQYF. Written as DNA, the CDR3 is TGTGCCATCAGCCCGAGACTAGCGGGATACGAGCAGTACTTC. V is TRBV10-3 and J is TRBJ2-7, with 11 positions matching TRBD2. The junction had 5 bases not matched to a gene; V was cut back by 6 bases and J by 4 bases. CDR1 and CDR2 (germline): ENHRY, SYGVKD. This CDR3 is built from 14 residues.